These 28 T cell receptor beta chains share one sample of origin, sequenced in a study of post-analysis software for immune sequencing data. General study findings and limits: Compared with controls, patients had more of about 5 TRBV segments, including TRBV5-6, TRBV5-1 and TRBV20-1.

No cognate antigen is known for these TCRs. Unique molecular identifiers had been added to the TCR beta cDNA libraries. In TCRdb, the PCR reads were re-called with MiXCR into one record per CDR3 protein. The sample contains roughly 800,000 distinct CDR3 sequences, approximately 30% of which appear only once. Specimen: blood. The source is a girl aged 5-17 years with multiple sclerosis.

The gene calls are TRBV5-4 and TRBJ2-4, with D possibly matching TRBD1 (5 bases). The V end was cut by 4 bases, the J end by 9 bases, with 17 bases between. Germline CDR1 SGHNT, CDR2 YYREEE (reference sequence). The CDR3 has 14 amino acids. In nucleotides, the CDR3 is TGTGCCAGCAGCCAGACAGCTAGTCCAAGCATTCAGTACTTC. As protein: CASSQTASPSIQYF.

The rearrangement joins TRBV7-9 to TRBJ2-5; D ambiguous. In germline, CDR1 is SEHNR, CDR2 FQNEAQ (reference sequence). CDR3 length: 14 amino acids. V shed 0 bases and J shed 6 bases, with 11 bases lying between them. CDR3 DNA: TGTGCCAGCAGCTTAGCTGGTGGCTCGAAGACCCAGTACTTC. Its protein product is CASSLAGGSKTQYF.

This clonotype was detected only a few times. The chain carries TRBV6-5 and TRBJ2-2; D not resolved. This CDR3 region has 12 residues. Germline V CDR1 and CDR2: MNHEY, SVGAGI. V lost 5 bases to trimming and J lost 5 bases, with 6 bases between them. CDR3 coding DNA: TGTGCCAGCAGTCATCTGACCGGGGAGCTGTTTTTT. Its protein product is CASSHLTGELFF.

The V and J genes are TRBV29-1 and TRBJ1-1; D might be TRBD1 (5 bases). From germline, CDR1 is SQVTM and CDR2 ANQGSEA. Trimming removed 8 bases from V and 9 bases from J, with 28 bases in between. CDR3 length: 15 amino acids. The CDR3 DNA follows: TGCAGCCTTAATCCGGCCAATAGACAGACGAGACAAGCTTTCTTT. It specifies CSLNPANRQTRQAFF.

The CDR3 sequence is CSATNPSQFF. The DNA of the CDR3 is TGCAGTGCCACAAACCCGTCGCAGTTCTTC. V gene TRBV20-1 combines with J gene TRBJ2-1; D is unclear. Germline V gene data show CDR1 as DFQATT and CDR2 as SNEGSKA (reference sequence). This CDR3 spans 10 amino acids. Trimming left V 6 bases short and J 12 bases short, with 12 bases between.

In this sample, this clonotype turned up a few times. The rearrangement links TRBV6-2 or TRBV6-3 to TRBJ2-3; D perhaps matches TRBD2 (6 bases). Trimming stripped 4 bases from V and 2 bases from J, with 13 bases between. Germline CDR1 is MNHEY and CDR2 is SVGEGT. The CDR3 totals 15 residues. The CDR3, as DNA: TGTGCCAGCAGTTCCCTAGGCGGGAACACAGATACGCAGTATTTT. This sequence encodes CASSSLGGNTDTQYF.

Notes on this clonotype: Just one base apart from a much larger clone, this may be a read error. The chain has TRBV5-6 and TRBJ2-7, with TRBD2 as a possible D gene (6 bases). This CDR3 has 17 amino acids. Germline V lookup: CDR1 SGHDT, CDR2 YYEEEE. V lost 3 bases and J lost 7, with 26 bases in between. The CDR3 region has the DNA TGTGCCAGCAGCTGGTGGCGGACTAACCCCAACATCGATGAGCAGTACTTC. This encodes CASSWWRTNPNIDEQYF.

The table lists this clonotype with a count of one. The CDR3 region is CASSQRRNSPLHF. For the CDR3, the DNA is TGTGCCAGCAGCCAGCGGCGCAATTCACCCCTCCACTTT. The V call is TRBV14, the J call TRBJ1-6; unclear D gene. The CDR3 contains 13 residues. Germline loops: CDR1 SGHDN, CDR2 FVKESK. The germline V and J ends were trimmed by 3 bases and 7 bases, with 7 bases remaining between them.

The chain is built from TRBV2 and TRBJ2-1, with TRBD2 matching over 7 bases. The junction had 8 bases not matched to a gene; V was cut back by 2 bases and J by 13 bases. CDR1 SNHLY and CDR2 FYNNEI come from the germline V gene. This CDR3 has 13 residues. The CDR3 sequence is CASSERVLAPQFF. The CDR3 nucleotides are TGTGCCAGCAGTGAACGCGTACTAGCGCCCCAGTTCTTC.

This clonotype showed up many times. The chain links TRBV2 to TRBJ1-2; D not certain. Trimming took 6 bases from V and 1 from J, leaving 9 bases between them. Looked up from germline, CDR1 is SNHLY and CDR2 is FYNNEI. This CDR3 comprises 13 residues. CDR3 protein: CASSPTVNYGYTF. The CDR3 DNA reads as TGTGCCAGCAGCCCGACGGTTAACTATGGCTACACCTTC. Full variable domain (rest looked up from reference TRBV2 and TRBJ1-2): EPEVTQTPSHQVTQMGQEVILRCVPISNHLYFYWYRQILGQKVEFLVSFYNNEISEKSEIFDDQFSVERPDGSNFTLKIRSTKLEDSAMYFCASSPTVNYGYTFGSGTRLTVV.

This clonotype was detected a few times. This chain joins TRBV7-9 and TRBJ1-5; unclear D gene. This CDR3 is built from 13 residues. The V end was cut by 5 bases, the J end by 10 bases, with 15 bases between. Germline V gene lookup returns CDR1 SEHNR and CDR2 FQNEAQ (reference sequence). The CDR3 protein is CASSLGYAEPQHF. As DNA, the CDR3 is TGTGCCAGCAGCCTCGGCTATGCCGAACCCCAGCATTTT.

This clonotype was found a few times. This rearrangement joins TRBV20-1 to TRBJ2-3; 7 bases align to TRBD1. This CDR3 is 14 amino acids long. V lost 6 bases to trimming and J lost 4 bases; unmatched junction nucleotides: 10. In germline, CDR1 is DFQATT, CDR2 SNEGSKA (reference sequence). CDR3 bases: TGCAGTGCAAAGGGGGCATATTCTCCAGATACGCAGTATTTT. The encoded protein is CSAKGAYSPDTQYF.

This clonotype was recorded a few times. The rearrangement joins TRBV6-6 to TRBJ1-2, with D possibly being TRBD1 (6 bases). In germline, CDR1 is MNHNY, CDR2 SVGAGI (reference sequence). V lost 6 bases to trimming and J lost 8 bases, with 19 bases between them. This CDR3 comprises 14 residues. The CDR3, as DNA: TGTGCCAGCAGACCGACTGGGGGGCCGGCGGGCTACACCTTC. This gives the protein CASRPTGGPAGYTF.

The chain employs TRBV7-2 and TRBJ1-5; 8 bases map to TRBD1. CDR1 SGHTA and CDR2 FQGNSA come from the germline V gene. This CDR3 spans 14 amino acids. J was trimmed by 7 bases and V by 5 bases; bases with no gene match: 7. The CDR3 protein is CASSPRQGRQPQHF. The CDR3 DNA follows: TGTGCCAGCAGCCCCCGACAGGGGCGGCAGCCCCAGCATTTT.

This clonotype was detected ten times or more. The chain has TRBV6-4 and TRBJ1-2, with a possible D match to TRBD1 (5 bases). CDR3 length equals 13 residues. V was trimmed by 6 bases and J by 3 bases, leaving 11 bases between them. Germline V gene sequence: CDR1 MRHNA, CDR2 SNTAGT. The CDR3 bases are TGTGCCAGCAGCCCACAGGAGTACTATGGCTACACCTTC. Translating gives CASSPQEYYGYTF.

This clonotype was seen only a few times. V and J are TRBV6-2 or TRBV6-3 and TRBJ2-3; D is unclear. The CDR3 consists of 12 residues. Trimming shortened V by 8 bases and J by 0 bases, and 6 bases separated the two germline ends. Germline loops: CDR1 MNHEY, CDR2 SVGEGT. In nucleotides, the CDR3 is TGTGCCAGCCGGTGGAGCACAGATACGCAGTATTTT. The encoded protein is CASRWSTDTQYF.

J is TRBJ1-1 and V is TRBV18, with 7 bases fitting TRBD1. Germline-derived CDR1 and CDR2 are KGHSH and LQKENI. This CDR3 has 14 amino acids. J was trimmed by 4 bases and V by 2 bases; bases with no gene match: 4. The chain's CDR3 is CASSPAGGSTEAFF. In DNA form, the CDR3 reads TGTGCCAGCTCACCAGCAGGGGGGAGCACTGAAGCTTTCTTT.

The chain couples TRBV12-3 or TRBV12-4 to TRBJ2-4, with unresolved D. The ends were cut back, 4 bases at V and 1 base at J, with 17 bases in the middle. CDR3 size: 17 residues. The DNA for the CDR3 is TGTGCCAGCAGTTCCGCGGCGCTTATCCGGGCCAAAAACATTCAGTACTTC. Its translation is CASSSAALIRAKNIQYF.

This clonotype was counted between two and nine times. V usage is TRBV4-3 and J usage is TRBJ2-7, with D perhaps given as TRBD1 or TRBD2 (6 bases each). The germline CDR1 and CDR2 sequences are LGHNA and YSLEER. This CDR3 has 15 residues. The V end lost 0 bases, the J end lost 3 bases, and 12 bases lay between the germline ends. The CDR3 loop is CASSQEEGGYYEQYF. CDR3 DNA sequence: TGCGCCAGCAGCCAAGAAGAAGGGGGGTACTACGAGCAGTACTTC.

This clonotype was found a few times. This sequence joins TRBV15 and TRBJ2-1; 11 bases are a match to TRBD2. This CDR3 spans 12 amino acids. V dropped 9 bases and J dropped 10; count of bases not matched to a gene: 5. CDR1 and CDR2 from the germline V gene are LNHNV and YYDKDF (reference sequence). The CDR3 DNA sequence: TGTGCCACTAGCGGGGGGGCACGCGAGCAGTTCTTC. The encoded protein is CATSGGAREQFF.

This clonotype turned up a few times. The J gene is TRBJ2-2, the V gene TRBV20-1; possible D gene TRBD2, 5 bases. Between the trimmed V and J ends, which lost 0 bases and 5 bases, there was a span of 16 bases. The CDR3 is 16 residues long. The V gene's germline CDR1 is DFQATT and CDR2 SNEGSKA (reference sequence). The CDR3 region is CSARDTTLSGTGELFF. The CDR3 DNA sequence: TGCAGTGCTAGAGACACAACACTAAGCGGAACCGGGGAGCTGTTTTTT.

V usage is TRBV7-9 and J usage is TRBJ2-7; 13 bases fit TRBD2. The CDR3 consists of 16 residues. Germline CDR1 and CDR2: SEHNR and FQNEAQ (reference sequence). The V gene end was trimmed by 5 bases and the J gene end by 3 bases; junction bases not matched to a gene: 7. The CDR3: CASSNQGLAGNYEQYF. In DNA, the CDR3 is TGTGCCAGCAGCAACCAGGGACTAGCGGGGAACTACGAGCAGTACTTC.

CDR3 sequence (DNA): TGTGCCAGCAGTTTGCCGGGGGCGGGTGAGCAGTTCTTC. Encoded protein: CASSLPGAGEQFF. This chain uses TRBV28 with TRBJ2-1; the D call may be TRBD1 or TRBD2 (6 bases each). Trimming stripped 3 bases from V and 9 bases from J, with 12 bases between. This CDR3 has 13 amino acids. The germline CDR1 and CDR2 sequences are MDHEN and SYDVKM.

This clonotype was seen only a few times. The CDR3 DNA follows: TGCAGTGCGAGGAGGGTAGAGTGGGAGACCCAGTACTTC. It translates to CSARRVEWETQYF. The chain recombines TRBV20-1 with TRBJ2-5, with D tentatively TRBD2 (6 bases). V was trimmed by 6 bases and J by 5 bases, leaving 16 bases between them. The CDR3 loop spans 13 amino acids. The germline V gene has CDR1 DFQATT and CDR2 SNEGSKA (reference sequence).

About this clonotype itself: This may arise from a read error, as a much more abundant clone is one base away. The V and J genes are TRBV5-1 and TRBJ2-1; D not certain. The J call is uncertain, as TRBJ2-7 better fits the DNA end. The CDR3 sequence is 17 residues long. The V gene's germline CDR1 is SGHRS and CDR2 YFSETQ. The CDR3 nucleotides are TGCGCCAGCAGCTTGGGACTTCTTGGGGTCCCCTACAATGAGCAGTACTTC. Its protein product is CASSLGLLGVPYNEQYF.

The rearrangement joins TRBV20-1 to TRBJ2-7, with D perhaps assigned TRBD1 or TRBD2 (5 bases each). V gave up 8 bases and J gave up 2 bases, with 10 bases separating them. The CDR3 sequence is 11 residues long. Germline CDR1 is DFQATT and CDR2 is SNEGSKA (reference sequence). The CDR3 nucleotides read TGCAGTCCTCTGGGGGCCTACGAGCAGTACTTC. This gives the protein CSPLGAYEQYF.

This clonotype showed up just a few times. The chain combines TRBV5-1 with TRBJ2-7, with D perhaps TRBD1 or TRBD2 (5 bases each). This CDR3 contains 15 residues. Germline lookup yields CDR1 SGHRS and CDR2 YFSETQ. The germline V and J ends were trimmed by 4 bases and 0 bases, with 14 bases remaining between them. The CDR3 sequence is CASSHRDQGSYEQYF. The CDR3 DNA reads as TGCGCCAGCAGCCACCGGGACCAGGGCTCCTACGAGCAGTACTTC.

This clonotype has just a few counts. The chain recombines TRBV7-2 with TRBJ1-2; no clear D. The germline V gene has CDR1 SGHTA and CDR2 FQGNSA. CDR3 length: 16 residues. Trimming pared 0 bases from V and 3 bases from J, leaving 14 bases between. The CDR3, as DNA: TGTGCCAGCAGCTTAGCGAGGGCGGGTCGGCACTATGGCTACACCTTC. This encodes CASSLARAGRHYGYTF. The complete variable domain, with remaining parts taken from reference TRBV7-2 and TRBJ1-2, reads GAGVSQSPSNKVTEKGKDVELRCDPISGHTALYWYRQSLGQGLEFLIYFQGNSAPDKSGLPSDRFSAERTGGSVSTLTIQRTQQEDSAVYLCASSLARAGRHYGYTFGSGTRLTVV.